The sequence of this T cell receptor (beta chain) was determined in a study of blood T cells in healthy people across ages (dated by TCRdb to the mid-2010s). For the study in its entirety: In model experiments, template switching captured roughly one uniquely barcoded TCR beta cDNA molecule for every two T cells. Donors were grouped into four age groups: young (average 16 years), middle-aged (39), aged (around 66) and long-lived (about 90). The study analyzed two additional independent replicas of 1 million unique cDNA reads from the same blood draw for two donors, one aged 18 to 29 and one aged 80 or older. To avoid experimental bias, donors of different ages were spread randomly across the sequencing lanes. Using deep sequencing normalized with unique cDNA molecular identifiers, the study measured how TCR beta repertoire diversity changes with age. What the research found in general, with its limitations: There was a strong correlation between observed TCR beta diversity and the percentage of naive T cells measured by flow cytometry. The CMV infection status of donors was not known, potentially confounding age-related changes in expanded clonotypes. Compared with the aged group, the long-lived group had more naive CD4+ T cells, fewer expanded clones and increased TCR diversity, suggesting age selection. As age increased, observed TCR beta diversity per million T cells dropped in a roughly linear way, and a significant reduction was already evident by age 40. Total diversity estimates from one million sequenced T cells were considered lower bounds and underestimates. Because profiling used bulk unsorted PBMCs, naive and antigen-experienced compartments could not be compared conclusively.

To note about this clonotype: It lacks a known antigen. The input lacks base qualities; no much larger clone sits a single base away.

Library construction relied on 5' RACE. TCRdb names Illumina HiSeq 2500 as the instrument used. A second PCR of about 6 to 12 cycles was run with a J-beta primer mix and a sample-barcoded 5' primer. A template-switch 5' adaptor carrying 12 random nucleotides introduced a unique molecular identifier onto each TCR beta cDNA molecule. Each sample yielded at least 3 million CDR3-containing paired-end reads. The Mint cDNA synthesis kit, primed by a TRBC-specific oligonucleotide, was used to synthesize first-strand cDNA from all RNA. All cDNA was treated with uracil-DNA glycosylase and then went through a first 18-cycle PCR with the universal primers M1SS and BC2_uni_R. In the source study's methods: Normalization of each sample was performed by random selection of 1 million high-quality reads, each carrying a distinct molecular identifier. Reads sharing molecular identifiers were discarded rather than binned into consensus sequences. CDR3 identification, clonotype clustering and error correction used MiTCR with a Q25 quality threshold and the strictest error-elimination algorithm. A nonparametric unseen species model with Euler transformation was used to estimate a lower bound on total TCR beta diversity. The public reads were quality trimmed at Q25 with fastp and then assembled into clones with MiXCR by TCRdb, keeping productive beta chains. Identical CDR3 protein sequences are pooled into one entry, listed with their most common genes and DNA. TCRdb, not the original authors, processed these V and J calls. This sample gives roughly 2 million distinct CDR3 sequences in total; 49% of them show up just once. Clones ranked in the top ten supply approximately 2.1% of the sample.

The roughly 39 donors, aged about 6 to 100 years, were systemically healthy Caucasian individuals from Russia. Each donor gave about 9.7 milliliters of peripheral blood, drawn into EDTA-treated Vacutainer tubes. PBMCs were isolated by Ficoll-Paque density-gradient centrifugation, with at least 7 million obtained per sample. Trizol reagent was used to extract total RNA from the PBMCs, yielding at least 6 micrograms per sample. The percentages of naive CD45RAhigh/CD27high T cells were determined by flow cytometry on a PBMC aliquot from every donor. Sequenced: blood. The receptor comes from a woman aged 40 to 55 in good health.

In nucleotide form, the sequence is TGTGCCAGCAGCTCACGATCAGGGGGCCCCTACGAGCAGTACTTC. Translated, this gives CASSSRSGGPYEQYF. The sequence is built from TRBV7-2 and TRBJ2-7; TRBD1 lines up with 8 middle nucleotides. For this chain, trimming is 4 bases at the V end and 2 bases at the J end, and the number of junction bases without a gene match is 7. Sequences SGHTA (CDR1) and FQGNSA (CDR2) are obtained from the germline V gene. From the cysteine through the phenylalanine, the CDR3 covers 15 amino acids. Only the CDR3 DNA stays, 45 bases, in frame from base 1.